The clone carrying this T cell receptor beta chain was observed a handful of times. Its antigen is undetermined. Combining a sample-barcoded 5' primer with a J-beta primer mix, a second PCR ran for about 7 to 11 cycles. Each CDR3 protein is one row after TCRdb ran MiXCR on the 5' RACE reads. The sample lists 1.5 million to 1.9 million distinct CDR3 sequences; around 40% were seen once. This sample is part of a study of blood T cells in healthy people across ages. General study results and limits: Naive CD4+ cell counts and diversity both ran higher in long-lived than in aged donors. Measured against age, TCR beta diversity per million T cells decreased in a roughly linear manner.

Isolation recovered at least 6.5 million PBMCs from every sample. Germline V lookup: CDR1 MDHEN, CDR2 SYDVKM. Trimming took off 4 bases at V and 2 bases at J, with 17 bases between the two ends. There are 16 residues in the CDR3. The rearrangement joins TRBV28 to TRBJ2-5; D may be TRBD2 (6 bases). This TCR derives from a woman between 18 and 30 years old in good health. Material: blood. The CDR3 DNA reads as TGTGCCAGCAGTTCGGGGGTGTTAGCGGTTCAAGAGACCCAGTACTTC. Its translation: CASSSGVLAVQETQYF. The full variable domain, with the rest looked up from reference TRBV28 and TRBJ2-5, is DVKVTQSSRYLVKRTGEKVFLECVQDMDHENMFWYRQDPGLGLRLIYFSYDVKMKEKGDIPEGYSVSREKKERFSLILESASTNQTSMYLCASSSGVLAVQETQYFGPGTRLLVL.